This T cell receptor (beta chain) is from a study of OX40 agonist ivuxolimab in advanced cancers. About the study as a whole: Ivuxolimab was a fully human IgG2 agonistic monoclonal antibody targeting the costimulatory receptor OX40 (CD134). Prior anti-PD-1, anti-PD-L1 or anti-CTLA-4 therapy was permitted, and checkpoint inhibitors had been received by about 36% of dose-escalation patients. Partial responses occurred in three dose-escalation patients: two with cutaneous melanoma and one with hepatocellular carcinoma. The point of sequencing TCRbeta in the periphery was to test whether ivuxolimab changed TCR sequence diversity and drove clonal T-cell expansion. Intravenous ivuxolimab was administered to patients every 2 weeks at six dose levels: 0.01, 0.1, 0.3, 1.5, 3 and 10 mg/kg. The paper covers the monotherapy dose-escalation part of the phase I ivuxolimab trial, which included N = 52 patients. Among the 50 to 55 dose-escalation patients, around 19 had hepatocellular carcinoma, approximately 15 melanoma, 9 renal cell carcinoma and 9 head and neck cancer. A male proportion of 82.7% and a mean age of 60 years, ranging from 23 to 79, were recorded for the dose-escalation cohort. Study-wide findings and limitations: In the 0.1-3.0 mg/kg groups, partial responders were among the patients with the lowest normalized peripheral clonal expansion, particularly in CD8+ T cells. Antigen specificity was not determined for the clonally expanded peripheral T cells. Clonal expansion of both CD4+ and CD8+ blood T cells was observed from baseline to week 6 at doses 0.1 to 3.0 mg/kg. After ivuxolimab, expanded clones were on average more numerous among CD8+ T cells than among CD4+ T cells. Low levels of normalized T-cell clonal expansion were also shown by some nonresponding patients.

Genomic DNA was extracted from sorted cells for sequencing of the TCRbeta CDR3 region. TCRbeta CDR3 regions were sequenced using the immunoSEQ Assay. Not all clones reach the TCRdb copy of this immuneACCESS table, which keeps in-frame sequences only. Checked studies attribute under half of the gap to unresolved V genes and leave the rest unexplained. The sample table contains about 84,000 clones; only one count was recorded for 94% of them. The ten largest clones add up to approximately 11% of the sample. Between the V and J ends, shortened by 5 bases and 7 bases respectively, the junction contains 27 bases. CDR1 and CDR2, per the germline V gene (reference sequence), are SEHNR and FQNEAQ. Counted from cysteine to phenylalanine, this CDR3 has 17 amino acids. Only the CDR3 DNA stays, 51 bases, in frame from base 1. The trial excluded patients who had a history of autoimmune disease or were on systemic immunosuppression. Peripheral blood for TCR sequencing was collected from all dose cohorts at baseline, on cycle 4 day 1, and on cycle 7 day 1. Samples were obtained from an open-label, multicenter, first-in-human phase I dose-escalation trial of ivuxolimab. Adults with locally advanced or metastatic melanoma, renal cell carcinoma, hepatocellular carcinoma or head and neck squamous cell carcinoma were enrolled in the trial. Before TCR sequencing, CD4+ T cells and CD8+ T cells from peripheral blood were sorted into separate populations.

On this clone itself: The antigen it recognizes is unknown. Qualities for individual bases were not recorded, and no much larger clone is one base off.

The sequence joins TRBV7-9 to TRBJ2-7, with TRBD1 as a weak D call on 8 bases. Here the sequenced sample was CD4+ or CD8+ T cells sorted from blood, taken in a trial of the OX40 agonist ivuxolimab. This TCR came from an adult with an advanced solid tumor such as melanoma, head and neck, liver or kidney cancer. At the DNA level, the sequence is TGTGCCAGCAGCCCAGGGGGCGGGGGACACAGCGGGGATGAGCAGTACTTC. Translated, it reads CASSPGGGGHSGDEQYF.